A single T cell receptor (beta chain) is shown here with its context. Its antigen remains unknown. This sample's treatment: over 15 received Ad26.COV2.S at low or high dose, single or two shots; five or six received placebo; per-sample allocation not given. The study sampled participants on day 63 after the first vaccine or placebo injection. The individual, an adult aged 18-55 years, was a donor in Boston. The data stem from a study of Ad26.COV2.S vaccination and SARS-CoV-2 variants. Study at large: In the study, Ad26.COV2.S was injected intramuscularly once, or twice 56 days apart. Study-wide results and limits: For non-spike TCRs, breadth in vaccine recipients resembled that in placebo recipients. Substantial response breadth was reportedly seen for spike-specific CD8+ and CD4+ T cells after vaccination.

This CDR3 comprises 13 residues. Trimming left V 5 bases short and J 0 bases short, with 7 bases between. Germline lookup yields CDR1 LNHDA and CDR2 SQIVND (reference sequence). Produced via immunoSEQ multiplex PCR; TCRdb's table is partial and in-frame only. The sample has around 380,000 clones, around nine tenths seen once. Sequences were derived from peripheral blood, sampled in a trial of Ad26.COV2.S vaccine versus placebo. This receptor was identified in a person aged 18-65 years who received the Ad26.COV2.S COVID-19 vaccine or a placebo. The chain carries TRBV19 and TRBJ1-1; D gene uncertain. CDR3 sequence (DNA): TGTGCCAGTAGTGTTGGCCTGAACACTGAAGCTTTCTTT. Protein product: CASSVGLNTEAFF.